This TCR beta chain was sequenced during a study of blood T cell repertoires in COVID-19. On the study more broadly: Sample material is recorded as cDNA or gDNA derived from T cells, B-cell-depleted T cells, or PBMCs.

In the original workflow: Amplification of reference gene primers was used by the study to estimate nucleated cell counts. Some clones are missing from TCRdb's copy, which holds only in-frame ones; the method was immunoSEQ multiplex PCR. D and trimming come from the DNA, and the V and J calls and clone size come from that table. The sample contains around 280,000 clones, around 86% of which appear only once. V dropped 5 bases and J dropped 9 bases, with 8 bases sitting between them. Per the germline V gene, CDR1 is LNHDA and CDR2 is SQIVND (reference sequence). The CDR3 length is 12 residues. Sequencing was done on a sample of peripheral blood. This sequence was found in a man aged 65 to 85 with acute or convalescent COVID-19. The chain employs TRBV19 and TRBJ1-6; D is uncertain. CDR3 region: CASSGSRSPLHF. The CDR3 DNA follows: TGTGCCAGTAGTGGGAGTCGTTCACCCCTCCACTTT.